Reported below is one T cell receptor beta chain. The data belong to a study of patients with pleural tuberculosis. CDR1 SGHDT and CDR2 YYEEEE come from the germline V gene. V was pared by 6 bases and J by 5 bases, with 8 bases between. The CDR3 is 12 residues long. TCRdb reanalysed the reads using MiXCR and keeps one entry per CDR3 protein. The table includes 25,000 to 35,000 distinct CDR3 sequences, roughly 18% detected once. The sample comprised peripheral blood. The chain is built from TRBV5-6 and TRBJ2-2; D is unclear. The clonotype originates from a human donor with pleural tuberculosis. This CDR3 is CASTPRTGELFF. CDR3 coding DNA: TGTGCCAGCACCCCCCGAACCGGGGAGCTGTTTTTT.